Below, one T cell receptor beta chain is given with its context. The antigen is undetermined. With V trimmed by 0 bases and J by 7 bases, 16 bases remained unmatched. Germline CDR1 is SGHRS and CDR2 is YFSETQ. CDR3 length equals 19 residues. Chemo-refractory metastatic non-small-cell lung cancer patients underwent focal radiation alongside CTLA-4 blockade with ipilimumab. This sample is part of a study of radiotherapy plus CTLA-4 blockade in lung cancer. At the level of the study: There were objective responses in approximately 20% of patients, and roughly 32% had disease control.

Assay: immunoSEQ multiplex PCR; the TCRdb copy retains only in-frame clones and omits some. The sample records around 100,000 clones, roughly 86% being singletons. General study findings and limits: Among reported predictors of response, early blood T cell clone dynamics with interferon-beta performed best. In blood, after radiotherapy plus ipilimumab, tumor-derived TCR clones expanded.

This TCR derives from a human donor with non-small cell lung cancer that progressed on radiotherapy plus ipilimumab. Some clones in this sample may be carry-over from other donors' samples. The chain uses TRBV5-1 and TRBJ2-1; 10 bases agree with TRBD2. The sample was peripheral blood, taken from a patient treated with radiotherapy plus ipilimumab. The CDR3 loop is CASSLAFGTSETLPNEQFF. DNA of the CDR3: TGCGCCAGCAGCTTGGCGTTTGGGACTAGCGAAACCCTGCCTAATGAGCAGTTCTTC.